One T cell receptor beta chain is described in this entry. This record belongs to a study of control samples from healthy donors and cancer patients. The CDR3 has 15 amino acids. Germline CDR1 KGHDR, CDR2 SFDVKD. The trim removed 4 bases at V and 5 bases at J, leaving 7 bases unmatched. TCRdb's table, derived via immunoSEQ multiplex PCR, lists solely in-frame clones and lacks some. The sample carries about 99,000 clones, about 89% recorded once. V is TRBV24-1 and J is TRBJ1-1; 9 bases match TRBD1. What was sequenced was PBMCs. The sequence was collected from a man in his fifties or sixties with lung cancer. The CDR3 bases are TGTGCCACCAGTGACCGGACAGGGGTTGGGACTGAAGCTTTCTTT. Its protein is CATSDRTGVGTEAFF.